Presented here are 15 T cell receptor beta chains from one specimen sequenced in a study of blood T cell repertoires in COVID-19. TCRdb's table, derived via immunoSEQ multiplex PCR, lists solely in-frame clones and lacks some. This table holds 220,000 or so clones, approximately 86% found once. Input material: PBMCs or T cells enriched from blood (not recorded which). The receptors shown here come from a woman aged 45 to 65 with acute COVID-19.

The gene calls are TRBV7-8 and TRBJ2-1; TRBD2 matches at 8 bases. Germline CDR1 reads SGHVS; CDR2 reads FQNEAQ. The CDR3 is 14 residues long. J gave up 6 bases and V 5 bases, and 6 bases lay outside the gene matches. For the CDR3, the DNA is TGTGCCAGCAGCGACCTAACTAGCGGCAATGAGCAGTTCTTC. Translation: CASSDLTSGNEQFF.

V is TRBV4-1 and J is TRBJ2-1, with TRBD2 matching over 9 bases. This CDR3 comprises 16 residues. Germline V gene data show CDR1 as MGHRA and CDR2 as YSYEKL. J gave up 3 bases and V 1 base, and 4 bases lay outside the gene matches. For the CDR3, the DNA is TGCGCCAGCAGCCAAGGGGGGCGGGAGGGCTACAATGAGCAGTTCTTC. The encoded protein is CASSQGGREGYNEQFF.

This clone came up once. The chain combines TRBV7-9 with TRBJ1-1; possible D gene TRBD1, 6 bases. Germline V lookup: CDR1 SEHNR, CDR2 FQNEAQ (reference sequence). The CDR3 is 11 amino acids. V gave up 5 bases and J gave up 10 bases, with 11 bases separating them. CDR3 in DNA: TGTGCCAGCAGCCGTACAGGGATAGCTTTCTTT. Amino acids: CASSRTGIAFF.

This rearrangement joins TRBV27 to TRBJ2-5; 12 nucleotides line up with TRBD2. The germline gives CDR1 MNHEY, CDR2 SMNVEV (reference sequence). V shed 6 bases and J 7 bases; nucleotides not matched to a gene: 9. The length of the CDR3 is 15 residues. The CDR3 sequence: CASSPFGLAGRTQYF. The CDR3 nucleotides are TGTGCCAGCAGCCCATTTGGACTAGCGGGACGGACCCAGTACTTC.

CDR3 sequence: CASSLSRGETQYF. Here the CDR3 DNA reads TGTGCCAGCAGCTTAAGTCGCGGGGAGACCCAGTACTTC. This chain connects TRBV7-6 to TRBJ2-5, with D tentatively TRBD2 (5 bases). The CDR3 sequence is 13 residues long. Per germline, CDR1 SGHVS and CDR2 FNYEAQ. The V end lost 2 bases, the J end lost 5 bases, and 9 bases lay between the germline ends.

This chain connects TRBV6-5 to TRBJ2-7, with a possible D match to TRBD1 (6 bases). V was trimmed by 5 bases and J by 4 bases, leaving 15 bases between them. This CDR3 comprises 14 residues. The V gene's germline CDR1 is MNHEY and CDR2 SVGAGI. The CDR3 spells CASSKRTAQYEQYF. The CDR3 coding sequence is TGTGCCAGCAGTAAACGGACAGCTCAATACGAGCAGTACTTC.

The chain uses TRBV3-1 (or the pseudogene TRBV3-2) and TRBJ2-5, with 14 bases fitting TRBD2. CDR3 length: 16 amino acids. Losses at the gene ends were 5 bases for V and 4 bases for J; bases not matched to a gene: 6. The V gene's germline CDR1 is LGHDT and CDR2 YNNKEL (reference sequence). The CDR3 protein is CASSGPGTSGRETQYF. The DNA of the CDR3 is TGTGCCAGCAGCGGGCCCGGGACTAGCGGGAGAGAGACCCAGTACTTC.

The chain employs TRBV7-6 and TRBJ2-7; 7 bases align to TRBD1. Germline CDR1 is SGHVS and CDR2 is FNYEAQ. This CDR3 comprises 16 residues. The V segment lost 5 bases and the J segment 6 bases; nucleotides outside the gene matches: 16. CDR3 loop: CASSPSPTGTNSEQYF. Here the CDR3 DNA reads TGTGCCAGCAGCCCTAGCCCGACAGGGACCAATAGCGAGCAGTACTTC.

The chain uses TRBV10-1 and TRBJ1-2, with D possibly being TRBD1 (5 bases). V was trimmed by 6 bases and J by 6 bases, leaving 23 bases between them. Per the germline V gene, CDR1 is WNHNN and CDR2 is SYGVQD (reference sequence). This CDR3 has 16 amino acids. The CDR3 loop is CASSDIPGLRRHGYTF. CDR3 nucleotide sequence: TGCGCCAGCAGCGACATCCCGGGACTCCGACGGCATGGCTACACCTTC.

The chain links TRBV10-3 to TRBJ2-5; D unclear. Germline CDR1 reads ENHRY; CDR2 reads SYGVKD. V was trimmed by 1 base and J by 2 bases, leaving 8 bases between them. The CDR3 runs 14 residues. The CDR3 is CAISELSRQETQYF. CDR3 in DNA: TGTGCCATCAGTGAGTTGTCTAGGCAAGAGACCCAGTACTTC.

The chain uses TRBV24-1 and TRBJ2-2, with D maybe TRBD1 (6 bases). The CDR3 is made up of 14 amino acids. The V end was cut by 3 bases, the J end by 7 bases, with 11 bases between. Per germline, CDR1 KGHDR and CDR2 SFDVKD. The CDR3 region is CATSDTGRVGELFF. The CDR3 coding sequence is TGTGCCACCAGTGATACAGGGCGGGTCGGGGAGCTGTTTTTT.

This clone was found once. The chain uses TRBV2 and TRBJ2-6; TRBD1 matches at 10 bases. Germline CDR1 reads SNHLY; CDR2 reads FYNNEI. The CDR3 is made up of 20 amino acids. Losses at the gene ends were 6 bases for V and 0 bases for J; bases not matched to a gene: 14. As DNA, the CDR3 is TGTGCCAGCAGATTGCCGGGACAGGGGACCCCTTCCTCTGGGGCCAACGTCCTGACTTTC. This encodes CASRLPGQGTPSSGANVLTF. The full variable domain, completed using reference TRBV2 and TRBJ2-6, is EPEVTQTPSHQVTQMGQEVILRCVPISNHLYFYWYRQILGQKVEFLVSFYNNEISEKSEIFDDQFSVERPDGSNFTLKIRSTKLEDSAMYFCASRLPGQGTPSSGANVLTFGAGSRLTVL.

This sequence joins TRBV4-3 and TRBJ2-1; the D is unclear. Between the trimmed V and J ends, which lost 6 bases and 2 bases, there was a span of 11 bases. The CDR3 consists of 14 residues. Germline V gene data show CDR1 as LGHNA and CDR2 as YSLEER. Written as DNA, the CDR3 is TGCGCCAGCAGTTATAACGGTCCCTACAATGAGCAGTTCTTC. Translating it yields CASSYNGPYNEQFF.

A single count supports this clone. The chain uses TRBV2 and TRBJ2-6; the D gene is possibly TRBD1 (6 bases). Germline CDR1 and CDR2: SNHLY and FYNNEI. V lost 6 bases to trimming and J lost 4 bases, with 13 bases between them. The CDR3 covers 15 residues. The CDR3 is CASSLQGTGANVLTF. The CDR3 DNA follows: TGTGCCAGCAGCTTACAGGGAACCGGGGCCAACGTCCTGACTTTC.

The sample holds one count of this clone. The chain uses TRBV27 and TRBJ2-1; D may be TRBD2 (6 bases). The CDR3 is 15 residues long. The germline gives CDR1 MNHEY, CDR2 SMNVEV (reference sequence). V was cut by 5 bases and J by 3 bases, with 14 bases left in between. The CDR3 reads CASSLRTGDYNEQFF. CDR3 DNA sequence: TGTGCCAGCAGTCTACGGACGGGGGACTACAATGAGCAGTTCTTC.